This is a list of T cell receptor beta chains from one sample in a study of cytomegalovirus exposure and HLA in healthy donors. This table comes from immunoSEQ multiplex PCR, and its TCRdb copy is limited to in-frame clones, with some not included. The sample holds 200,000 or so clones, around 79% seen once. Sequencing was done on a sample of PBMCs. The receptor source for this set is a girl aged 2-10 years in good health and CMV-seronegative. The CDR3 runs from the conserved cysteine through the conserved F or W. A D gene is named only where the DNA matches it firmly. Clone sizes are given selectively: once, few, many, or a class where the clone is expanded.

j_call d_call v_call clone_size cdr3_aa cdr3_nt
TRBJ2-7 TRBD2 TRBV15 once CATSRGIPQAGSYEQYF TGTGCCACCAGCAGAGGCATCCCACAAGCGGGGTCCTACGAGCAGTACTTC
TRBJ2-7 - TRBV6-1 - CASTQGGIYEQYF TGTGCCAGCACCCAGGGAGGTATCTACGAGCAGTACTTC
TRBJ1-1 - TRBV7-9 - CASSLDRVNTEAFF TGTGCCAGCAGCTTAGACAGAGTTAACACTGAAGCTTTCTTT
TRBJ2-5 TRBD2 TRBV11-2 - CASSLSSSGGAETQYF TGTGCCAGCAGCTTATCTTCTAGCGGGGGGGCGGAGACCCAGTACTTC
TRBJ1-5 TRBD1 TRBV6-1 few CASSEQGAYRSQHF TGTGCCAGCAGTGAACAGGGGGCTTACCGATCCCAGCATTTT
TRBJ1-5 - TRBV2 - CASKFEVNQPQHF TGTGCCAGCAAATTTGAGGTTAATCAGCCCCAGCATTTT
TRBJ1-5 TRBD1 TRBV5-5 once CASSATGGNQPQHF TGTGCCAGCAGCGCGACAGGGGGCAATCAGCCCCAGCATTTT
TRBJ1-2 - TRBV5-1 - CASSLGGEDYGYTF TGCGCCAGCAGCTTAGGTGGGGAGGACTATGGCTACACCTTC
TRBJ1-1 TRBD1 TRBV5-1 - CASSSGQFLGEAFF TGCGCCAGCAGCTCGGGACAGTTTTTGGGGGAAGCTTTCTTT
TRBJ2-5 TRBD2 TRBV5-6 once CASSLGLAGVEETQYF TGTGCCAGCAGCCTGGGACTAGCGGGAGTAGAGGAGACCCAGTACTTC
TRBJ1-1 - TRBV5-4 - CASSSGADTNTEAFF TGTGCCAGCAGCTCTGGTGCGGACACGAACACTGAAGCTTTCTTT
TRBJ1-3 - TRBV7-9 - CASSLLTGPGNTIYF TGTGCCAGCAGTCTCTTGACAGGTCCCGGAAACACCATATATTTT
TRBJ2-5 TRBD2 TRBV15 - CATSVTGTSGIGETQYF TGTGCCACCAGCGTAACCGGGACTAGCGGGATAGGAGAGACCCAGTACTTC
TRBJ1-1 - TRBV23-1 - CASSPKDSWNTEAFF TGCGCCAGCAGTCCCAAGGACTCATGGAACACTGAAGCTTTCTTT
TRBJ2-1 - TRBV15 - CATSRQMADEQFF TGTGCCACCAGCAGGCAGATGGCTGATGAGCAGTTCTTC
TRBJ2-4 TRBD2 TRBV27 once CASSMGLAGGKRDIQYF TGTGCCAGCAGTATGGGACTAGCGGGAGGAAAAAGGGACATTCAGTACTTC